These 18 T cell receptor beta chains came from one sample sequenced in a study of blood T cell repertoires in COVID-19. Libraries were prepared by immunoSEQ multiplex PCR; TCRdb keeps only in-frame clonotypes and omits some of them. The sample holds approximately 65,000 clones, 90% seen once. The material sequenced was peripheral blood. The receptors stem from a woman in her late teens or twenties with acute or convalescent COVID-19.

The DNA of the CDR3 is TGTGCCAGCAGCTTAGCTCAGACAGGGTGGTACGAGCAGTACTTC. Its protein is CASSLAQTGWYEQYF. The chain combines TRBV11-2 with TRBJ2-7; the match to TRBD1 covers 7 bases. The V gene's germline CDR1 is SGHAT and CDR2 FQNNGV. This CDR3 contains 15 residues. V lost 1 base to trimming and J lost 4 bases; unmatched junction nucleotides: 7. The entire variable domain, with the rest obtained from reference TRBV11-2 and TRBJ2-7, is as follows: EAGVAQSPRYKIIEKRQSVAFWCNPISGHATLYWYQQILGQGPKLLIQFQNNGVVDDSQLPKDRFSAERLKGVDSTLKIQPAKLEDSAVYLCASSLAQTGWYEQYFGPGTRLTVT.

V and J are TRBV4-1 and TRBJ2-7; D may be TRBD1 (6 bases). This CDR3 is 15 amino acids long. V was pared by 1 base and J by 3 bases, with 13 bases between. In germline, CDR1 is MGHRA, CDR2 YSYEKL. The CDR3 coding sequence is TGCGCCAGCAGCCAAGGTCCAGGGGTTAGCTACGAGCAGTACTTC. It translates to CASSQGPGVSYEQYF.

The J gene is TRBJ2-2, the V gene TRBV4-3; weak D call: TRBD1 (6 bases). Germline V gene sequence: CDR1 LGHNA, CDR2 YSLEER. V was cut by 4 bases and J by 2 bases, with 14 bases left in between. This CDR3 comprises 16 residues. CDR3 nucleotides: TGCGCCAGCAGCCGAGAATCGGGACACAACACCGGGGAGCTGTTTTTT. This gives the protein CASSRESGHNTGELFF.

The CDR3, as DNA: TGCAGCGTGGAGGCAGGGGGCTCCTACGAGCAGTACTTC. Its translation: CSVEAGGSYEQYF. The gene calls are TRBV29-1 and TRBJ2-7, with TRBD1 matching 7 bases. CDR3 length: 13 amino acids. In germline, CDR1 is SQVTM, CDR2 ANQGSEA. V gave up 6 bases and J gave up 0 bases; unmatched junction bases: 5.

V and J are TRBV4-2 and TRBJ2-2; 7 bases agree with TRBD2. With V trimmed by 1 base and J by 0 bases, 5 bases remained unmatched. This CDR3 region has 17 residues. Germline V CDR1 and CDR2: LGHNA, YNFKEQ. The CDR3 spells CASSQALLAANTGELFF. CDR3 DNA sequence: TGTGCCAGCAGCCAAGCGTTGCTAGCGGCGAACACCGGGGAGCTGTTTTTT.

The chain recombines TRBV25-1 with TRBJ1-6; 10 nucleotides line up with TRBD1. CDR3 size: 13 residues. Germline CDR1 reads MGHDK; CDR2 reads SYGVNS. Germline trimming cut 8 bases from V and 7 bases from J; bases unmatched to any gene: 2. The CDR3 sequence: CASGDRGNSPLHF. DNA for the CDR3: TGTGCCAGCGGGGACAGGGGAAATTCACCCCTCCACTTT.

The V call is TRBV28, the J call TRBJ1-5; 7 bases line up with TRBD1. In germline, CDR1 is MDHEN, CDR2 SYDVKM. The length of the CDR3 is 16 residues. J gave up 6 bases and V 8 bases, and 16 bases lay outside the gene matches. The DNA for the CDR3 is TGTGCCAGCCGAAAACTAGGGACAGCATTTCCTCAGCCCCAGCATTTT. It codes for CASRKLGTAFPQPQHF.

V usage is TRBV4-2 and J usage is TRBJ2-1, with TRBD2 matching over 7 bases. Looked up from germline, CDR1 is LGHNA and CDR2 is YNFKEQ. V dropped 6 bases and J dropped 4; count of bases not matched to a gene: 9. This CDR3 spans 15 amino acids. DNA for the CDR3: TGTGCCAGCAGGCCAACGGGGGAGGGATACAATGAGCAGTTCTTC. It encodes CASRPTGEGYNEQFF.

The chain is built from TRBV19 and TRBJ2-3; possible D gene TRBD1, 5 bases. The CDR3 is made up of 14 amino acids. The V end lost 7 bases, the J end lost 2 bases, and 13 bases lay between the germline ends. Per germline, CDR1 LNHDA and CDR2 SQIVND (reference sequence). CDR3 coding DNA: TGTGCCAGTAAAATAGGGGCTACCACAGATACGCAGTATTTT. Its translation is CASKIGATTDTQYF.

The chain combines TRBV29-1 with TRBJ1-1; 7 positions match TRBD1. V trimming: 5 bases; J trimming: 5 bases; junction bases outside the gene matches: 11. Germline V gene lookup returns CDR1 SQVTM and CDR2 ANQGSEA. This CDR3 spans 14 amino acids. The CDR3: CSVLKGGALTEAFF. For the CDR3, the DNA is TGCAGCGTTCTGAAAGGGGGCGCTTTAACTGAAGCTTTCTTT. Looking up the rest from reference TRBV29-1 and TRBJ1-1 gives the full variable domain: SAVISQKPSRDICQRGTSLTIQCQVDSQVTMMFWYRQQPGQSLTLIATANQGSEATYESGFVIDKFPISRPNLTFSTLTVSNMSPEDSSIYLCSVLKGGALTEAFFGQGTRLTVV.

V is TRBV19 and J is TRBJ1-2; D perhaps matches TRBD1 (5 bases). The V gene lost 5 bases and the J gene lost 8 bases, with 21 bases spanning the gap. The length of the CDR3 is 15 residues. Germline CDR1 is LNHDA and CDR2 is SQIVND (reference sequence). CDR3 sequence reads: CASSLGARRSIGYTF. In DNA form, the CDR3 reads TGTGCCAGTAGTCTTGGGGCGCGGCGCTCGATCGGCTACACCTTC.

The V gene is TRBV7-2, the J gene TRBJ2-3, with a possible D match to TRBD1 (6 bases). From germline, CDR1 is SGHTA and CDR2 FQGNSA. Trimming removed 4 bases at V and 5 bases at J, with 16 bases between. The length of the CDR3 is 15 residues. CDR3 residues: CASSYQGTGGDTQYF. The CDR3 bases are TGTGCCAGCAGCTACCAGGGGACCGGCGGAGATACGCAGTATTTT.

The chain joins TRBV6-5 to TRBJ1-2, with D hard to call. Germline V gene lookup returns CDR1 MNHEY and CDR2 SVGAGI. The V end was cut by 5 bases, the J end by 2 bases, with 9 bases between. The CDR3 loop spans 13 amino acids. CDR3 loop: CASSRTENYGYTF. CDR3 nucleotide sequence: TGTGCCAGCAGTCGTACAGAGAACTATGGCTACACCTTC.

The chain uses TRBV4-1 and TRBJ1-4; D uncertain. This CDR3 is 13 amino acids long. CDR1 is MGHRA, CDR2 YSYEKL, per germline. The V gene lost 2 bases and the J gene lost 7 bases, with 8 bases spanning the gap. CDR3 loop: CASSQTRGEKLFF. The CDR3 nucleotides read TGCGCCAGCAGCCAAACGCGGGGTGAAAAACTGTTTTTT.

This chain connects TRBV19 to TRBJ1-2; tentatively, D is TRBD1 (5 bases). Per germline, CDR1 LNHDA and CDR2 SQIVND (reference sequence). CDR3 length: 13 amino acids. Trimming stripped 3 bases from V and 4 bases from J, with 9 bases between. As DNA, the CDR3 is TGTGCCAGTAGTATGGGACTCTCCTATGGCTACACCTTC. Translated, it gives CASSMGLSYGYTF.

This chain uses TRBV5-4 with TRBJ2-3; 9 nucleotides align to TRBD1. The CDR3 covers 16 residues. The junction had 11 bases not matched to a gene; V was cut back by 3 bases and J by 6 bases. Germline CDR1 SGHNT, CDR2 YYREEE (reference sequence). DNA for the CDR3: TGTGCCAGCAGCTCCGGAGGGACAGGGAGTCGGGATACGCAGTATTTT. Its protein product is CASSSGGTGSRDTQYF.

Only one count was recorded for this clone. The chain is built from TRBV7-2 and TRBJ2-7; TRBD1 might be the D (6 bases). The CDR3 consists of 13 residues. Trimming stripped 5 bases from V and 2 bases from J, with 10 bases between. CDR1 and CDR2 from the germline V gene are SGHTA and FQGNSA. CDR3 in amino acids: CASSRDTTYEQYF. DNA of the CDR3: TGTGCCAGCAGCCGGGACACCACCTACGAGCAGTACTTC.

The gene calls are TRBV7-9 and TRBJ1-1, with D hard to call. In germline, CDR1 is SEHNR, CDR2 FQNEAQ (reference sequence). The CDR3 sequence is 14 residues long. Trimming cost V 5 bases and J 5 bases, with 15 bases left between them. This CDR3 is CASSPSPPRTEAFF. The CDR3 nucleotides read TGTGCCAGCAGCCCAAGCCCCCCGCGGACTGAAGCTTTCTTT.